These T cell receptor beta chains were read from a single sample in a study of graft-versus-host responses after intestinal transplantation. The repertoire was sequenced with immunoSEQ multiplex PCR; TCRdb's copy has only in-frame clones and lacks some. Among approximately 82,000 clones listed, about 93% were seen once. For these receptors, no antigen is known. Here the sequenced sample was unstimulated CD8+ T cells sorted from spleen or lymph node cells, taken before transplant. All receptors come from a human donor who was the organ donor for an intestinal transplant. Each CDR3 is given without its conserved first and last residue.

TRBV10-3 AISEFEQVYGYT
TRBV7-9 ASSLPRSDSGNEKLF
TRBV27 ASSLSGLAGYNEQF
TRBV19 ASSVSRGQPQH
TRBV10-3 AISDIRDRGAYEQY
TRBV4-1 ASSQPKNTEAF
TRBV5-1 ASSVGTGGAGETQY
TRBV9 ASSVGTRTYEQY
TRBV19 ASSLVAGGETQY
TRBV27 ASSLGGGYEQY
TRBV7-3 ASSPGVAGGTDTQY
TRBV11-2 ASSARDRINIQY
TRBV28 ASSLREGDEQY
TRBV19 ASTPGSSREKLF
TRBV5-6 ASSCRDRRSNQPQH
TRBV11-2 ASSPYSQNQPQH
TRBV18 ASSPGTSGWNEQF
TRBV7-9 ASSSEAYYGYT
TRBV6-1 ASSAVGDFGELF
TRBV6-5 ASSYRGGAETDTQY
TRBV10-1 ASRAHRGTEAF
TRBV29-1 SVEGGLGEKLF
TRBV27 ASTPTGYGEQY
TRBV15 ATGLAVVGTGELF
TRBV13 ASRRATHQETQY
TRBV25-1 ASSEYPAGLLNEKLF
TRBV7-6 ASSLTGGNQPQH
TRBV9 ASSVRDRGPEAF
TRBV28 ASSFPGTSGKTPGTYEQY
TRBV5-6 ASSKGGGQPQH
TRBV13 ASSGERRGVDGYT
TRBV5-6 ASSLAAVPEQY
TRBV7-9 ASSRDSQETQY
TRBV28 ASSVVLYNEQF
TRBV5-1 ASSSYRGSTKAGETQY
TRBV19 ASGALAGSYNEQF
TRBV4-1 ASSQDQGAPREAF
TRBV7-6 ASSSSVGLAIFSGNTIY
TRBV11-1 ASSFTGQETQY
TRBV5-1 ASSFPAGDRFTDTQY
TRBV7-2 ASSFKAGWYGYT